The rows below give T cell receptor beta chains drawn from one sample of a study of post-analysis software for immune sequencing data. MiXCR was run by TCRdb on the PCR reads, yielding one entry per CDR3 protein. Of about half a million distinct CDR3 sequences detected, 30% to 40% appear once; the ten largest clones hold under 7%. The sequencing input was blood. All receptors derive from a girl younger than 18 with multiple sclerosis. CDR3s include the opening cysteine and the closing phenylalanine or tryptophan. The D gene is left open where the match is weak. Expanded clones are given a class, and other clones once, few, many or no size at all.

TRBJ2-1,TRBD2,TRBV20-1,-,CSARPTPLLAGITYEQFF,TGCAGTGCTAGACCCACCCCACTACTAGCGGGGATTACATATGAGCAGTTCTTC
TRBJ2-1,TRBD1,TRBV11-3,-,CASSSRQGPYNEQFF,TGTGCCAGCAGCTCCAGACAGGGCCCCTACAATGAGCAGTTCTTC
TRBJ1-1,-,TRBV12-5,-,CASGLGRGTEAFF,TGTGCTAGTGGTTTGGGCAGGGGCACTGAAGCTTTCTTT
TRBJ1-5,-,TRBV5-6,-,CARRIEQGANQPQHF,TGTGCCCGCAGGATCGAACAGGGCGCCAATCAGCCCCAGCATTTT
TRBJ1-1,TRBD1,TRBV9,-,CASTVGAGGSVTEAFF,TGTGCCAGCACCGTAGGAGCAGGGGGTTCGGTCACTGAAGCTTTCTTT
TRBJ2-7,-,TRBV7-3,few,CASSPPGTSKQYF,TGTGCCAGCAGCCCCCCCGGGACCTCCAAGCAGTACTTC
TRBJ1-2,-,TRBV10-3,-,CAIRQGAEDGYTF,TGTGCCATCAGGCAAGGGGCTGAAGATGGCTACACCTTC
TRBJ1-1,-,TRBV20-1,few,CSAKWNTEAFF,TGCAGTGCTAAATGGAACACTGAAGCTTTCTTT
TRBJ1-2,TRBD1,TRBV25-1,-,CASSEGQYTYGYTF,TGTGCCAGCAGTGAGGGACAGTATACCTATGGCTACACCTTC
TRBJ2-7,TRBD1,TRBV12-3/TRBV12-4,-,CASSLAVQGWASATIYEQYF,TGTGCCAGCAGTTTAGCTGTACAGGGGTGGGCCTCCGCAACTATCTACGAGCAGTACTTC
TRBJ2-7,-,TRBV6-1,few,CASRGNRAEQYF,TGTGCCAGCAGGGGGAACAGGGCCGAGCAGTACTTC
TRBJ1-6,-,TRBV27,-,CASSIRPPTGDEPLHF,TGTGCCAGCTCAATTAGGCCCCCCACTGGGGATGAGCCCCTCCACTTT
TRBJ1-4,-,TRBV4-1,few,CASSQDLEATNEKLFF,TGCGCCAGCAGCCAAGATCTTGAAGCAACTAATGAAAAACTGTTTTTT
TRBJ2-7,-,TRBV3-1,few,CASSPNAGTYEQYF,TGTGCCAGCAGCCCCAATGCAGGGACCTACGAGCAGTACTTC
TRBJ1-2,TRBD1,TRBV5-4,-,CASSLTMSGGQHGYTF,TGTGCCAGCAGCTTGACCATGTCAGGGGGCCAGCATGGCTACACCTTC
TRBJ1-2,-,TRBV5-1,-,CASSLVGEGDGYTF,TGCGCCAGCAGCTTGGTAGGGGAAGGGGATGGCTACACCTTC
TRBJ2-7,TRBD2,TRBV5-1,few,CASSPFGTSGGSSYEQYF,TGCGCCAGCAGCCCCTTCGGGACTAGCGGGGGGAGCTCCTACGAGCAGTACTTC
TRBJ1-2,-,TRBV7-2,-,CASSLSGAGDYTF,TGTGCCAGCAGCTTATCAGGGGCGGGGGACTACACCTTC
TRBJ2-1,-,TRBV27,few,CASRTGGPNEQFF,TGTGCCAGCAGGACCGGGGGGCCCAATGAGCAGTTCTTC
TRBJ2-3,-,TRBV15,-,CATSSSADTQYF,TGTGCCACCAGTTCCTCCGCAGATACGCAGTATTTT
TRBJ2-7,-,TRBV5-4,few,CASSFLTGGRAYEQYF,TGTGCCAGCAGCTTCCTGACGGGGGGCCGAGCCTACGAGCAGTACTTC
TRBJ2-7,-,TRBV5-1,-,CASSPVYRRSYEQYF,TGCGCCAGCAGCCCGGTCTACAGACGGTCCTACGAGCAGTACTTC
TRBJ2-4,-,TRBV5-1,-,CASSFIPGGENIQYF,TGCGCCAGCAGCTTTATTCCCGGAGGGGAAAACATTCAGTACTTC
TRBJ1-6,TRBD1,TRBV25-1,-,CASSQKYRGITPSPLHF,TGTGCCAGCAGTCAAAAATACAGGGGGATTACCCCATCACCCCTCCACTTT
TRBJ1-4,-,TRBV12-3/TRBV12-4,few,CASSRDGVFGKLFF,TGTGCCAGCAGCCGGGACGGAGTGTTCGGAAAACTGTTTTTT
TRBJ2-3,TRBD2,TRBV5-6,-,CASSLSGGADYLSTTSTDTQYF,TGTGCCAGCAGCTTGAGCGGGGGGGCAGATTACCTCTCCACAACTAGCACAGATACGCAGTATTTT
TRBJ2-3,TRBD1,TRBV18,-,CASSASGTGGYTDTQYF,TGTGCCAGCTCAGCCTCCGGGACAGGGGGCTACACAGATACGCAGTATTTT
TRBJ2-3,-,TRBV25-1,once,CASSDGNTQYF,TGTGCCAGCAGTGACGGGAATACGCAGTATTTT
TRBJ1-2,TRBD1,TRBV5-1,-,CASSFPSSQGQGGVGYTF,TGCGCCAGCAGCTTTCCCTCCAGCCAGGGACAGGGTGGCGTTGGCTACACCTTC
TRBJ2-3,-,TRBV20-1,-,CSVYASTDTQYF,TGCAGTGTTTACGCCAGCACAGATACGCAGTATTTT
TRBJ2-7,-,TRBV29-1,few,CSVEGGQGGYEQYF,TGCAGCGTGGAGGGGGGCCAAGGGGGTTACGAGCAGTACTTC
TRBJ1-2,TRBD1,TRBV5-1,-,CASGIGTASYYGYTF,TGCGCCAGCGGCATAGGGACAGCAAGTTATTATGGCTACACCTTC
TRBJ2-1,-,TRBV10-3,-,CAISENGKFSYNEQFF,TGTGCCATCAGTGAAAATGGGAAATTCTCCTACAATGAGCAGTTCTTC
TRBJ1-1,TRBD1,TRBV5-1,few,CASSSWTGMNTEAFF,TGCGCCAGCAGCTCCTGGACAGGCATGAACACTGAAGCTTTCTTT
TRBJ1-1,TRBD1,TRBV5-4,-,CASSTGTGNPEAFF,TGTGCCAGCAGCACCGGGACAGGGAATCCTGAAGCTTTCTTT
TRBJ2-3,-,TRBV3-1,-,CASSQGLRDAWIGTDTRYF,TGTGCCAGCAGCCAAGGCCTACGGGACGCCTGGATCGGTACAGATACGCGGTATTTT
TRBJ2-3,TRBD2,TRBV7-9,-,CASSRAVAGSRGDTQYF,TGTGCCAGCAGCCGAGCGGTAGCGGGGTCACGAGGAGATACGCAGTATTTT
TRBJ1-2,-,TRBV2,-,CASMNMDAGANYGYTF,TGTGCCAGCATGAATATGGACGCAGGGGCAAACTATGGCTACACCTTC
TRBJ1-5,TRBD1,TRBV20-1,-,CSAGRTGEPQHF,TGCAGTGCTGGAAGGACAGGGGAGCCCCAGCATTTT
TRBJ1-2,-,TRBV6-5,-,CASSKQGVQNRFTF,TGTGCCAGCAGTAAACAGGGTGTTCAAAATCGCTTCACCTTC
TRBJ2-1,TRBD2,TRBV15,-,CATSRDGTSGGEQFF,TGTGCCACCAGCAGAGATGGGACTAGCGGCGGTGAGCAGTTCTTC
TRBJ1-1,-,TRBV12-3/TRBV12-4,-,CASSSYPRNTEAFF,TGTGCCAGCTCCTCGTATCCGAGGAACACTGAAGCTTTCTTT